These 18 T cell receptor beta chains originate from one sample sequenced in a study of control samples from healthy donors and cancer patients. Only in-frame clones appear in the TCRdb table, and some are missing; sequencing was by immunoSEQ multiplex PCR. The table has roughly 220,000 clones, roughly 94% seen once. The sequencing input was blood. All receptors derive from a man aged 45-60 years in good health.

J is TRBJ2-7 and V is TRBV7-6; 11 bases align to TRBD2. The V gene's germline CDR1 is SGHVS and CDR2 FNYEAQ. The CDR3 loop spans 15 amino acids. The trim removed 0 bases at V and 3 bases at J, leaving 1 base unmatched. CDR3 region: CASSLASGGGYEQYF. The CDR3 DNA sequence: TGTGCCAGCAGCTTAGCTAGCGGGGGGGGCTACGAGCAGTACTTC.

The chain joins TRBV3-1 (or the pseudogene TRBV3-2) to TRBJ2-3; no firm D call. The V and J ends lost 4 bases and 8 bases respectively, with 7 bases between them. The CDR3 contains 11 residues. CDR1 LGHDT and CDR2 YNNKEL come from the germline V gene (reference sequence). DNA of the CDR3: TGTGCCAGCAGCCTAAGGCGTACGCAGTATTTT. Translated, it gives CASSLRRTQYF.

The V gene is TRBV6-2 or TRBV6-3, the J gene TRBJ2-5; D is perhaps TRBD1 or TRBD2 (5 bases each). CDR1 MNHEY and CDR2 SVGEGT come from the germline V gene. The V end was cut by 8 bases, the J end by 5 bases, with 12 bases between. This CDR3 has 12 residues. The CDR3 region has the DNA TGTGCCAGCCGCCGAGGGACGGAGACCCAGTACTTC. It codes for CASRRGTETQYF.

About this clone itself: Its ends do not fully match the called genes, so a read error is possible. The V and J genes are TRBV29-1 and TRBJ1-1; D is unclear. CDR3 length equals 11 residues. The germline gives CDR1 SQVTM, CDR2 ANQGSEA. CDR3 DNA: TGCAGCGTCGAAGACTGGCCTGAAGCTTTCTTT. It encodes CSVEDWPEAFF.

The rearrangement links TRBV7-9 to TRBJ2-1, with D perhaps matching TRBD1 (5 bases). This CDR3 has 15 residues. The V end lost 5 bases, the J end lost 4 bases, and 15 bases lay between the germline ends. Looked up from germline, CDR1 is SEHNR and CDR2 is FQNEAQ (reference sequence). The CDR3 nucleotides are TGTGCCAGCAGCCCATTAGGACAAGGATACAATGAGCAGTTCTTC. It specifies CASSPLGQGYNEQFF.

The genes are TRBV5-1 and TRBJ2-2; a possible D gene is TRBD2 (7 bases). The CDR3 contains 15 residues. V lost 3 bases, J lost 9 bases, and 18 bases lay in between. Germline CDR1 is SGHRS and CDR2 is YFSETQ. In nucleotides, the CDR3 is TGCGCCAGCAGCTCAGACGTGGGGGGGCTTCGGGAGCTGTTTTTT. Its translation: CASSSDVGGLRELFF.

The chain is built from TRBV11-3 and TRBJ2-3, with D perhaps TRBD2 (6 bases). V was shortened by 4 bases and J by 0 bases, with 11 bases between the two germline ends. Per germline, CDR1 SGHNT and CDR2 YENEEA. The CDR3 consists of 15 residues. The CDR3 region has the DNA TGTGCCAGCAGCTCAGACGGGACTAGCACAGATACGCAGTATTTT. Translating gives CASSSDGTSTDTQYF.

The rearrangement uses TRBV6-1 and TRBJ2-5; 11 nucleotides align to TRBD2. Trimming cost V 2 bases and J 4 bases; bases outside gene matches: 12. Germline V gives CDR1 MNHNS, CDR2 SASEGT. The CDR3 is 18 residues long. In DNA, the CDR3 is TGTGCCAGCAGTGAATTTTGGTCGACTAGCGGGGCAGCAGAGACCCAGTACTTC. As protein: CASSEFWSTSGAAETQYF.

The chain couples TRBV19 to TRBJ2-3; 10 nucleotides match TRBD2. CDR1 and CDR2 (germline): LNHDA, SQIVND (reference sequence). The CDR3 totals 16 residues. Trimming removed 6 bases from V and 0 bases from J; junction bases left unmatched: 6. The CDR3 sequence: CASSPTSGASTDTQYF. For the CDR3, the DNA is TGTGCCAGTAGCCCCACTAGCGGGGCTAGCACAGATACGCAGTATTTT.

J is TRBJ2-2 and V is TRBV10-3, with 9 bases fitting TRBD1. CDR3 length: 15 amino acids. V was pared by 10 bases and J by 3 bases, with 9 bases of the junction left unmatched. Germline lookup yields CDR1 ENHRY and CDR2 SYGVKD. This CDR3 reads CATKRGTGYTGELFF. CDR3 in DNA: TGTGCCACGAAGAGAGGGACAGGGTACACCGGGGAGCTGTTTTTT.

The chain joins TRBV29-1 to TRBJ2-1, with a possible D match to TRBD2 (5 bases). Looked up from germline, CDR1 is SQVTM and CDR2 is ANQGSEA. The CDR3 runs to 12 residues. V dropped 6 bases and J dropped 15 bases, with 21 bases sitting between them. The CDR3 sequence is CSVGQMERGWFF. CDR3 sequence (DNA): TGCAGCGTGGGCCAAATGGAGCGAGGGTGGTTCTTC.

V is TRBV6-4 and J is TRBJ1-6; TRBD1 aligns across 7 bases. The CDR3 has 14 amino acids. The V segment lost 6 bases and the J segment 6 bases; nucleotides outside the gene matches: 5. Looked up from germline, CDR1 is MRHNA and CDR2 is SNTAGT. CDR3 nucleotides: TGTGCCAGCAGCGTCGGGACAGTTAATTCACCCCTCCACTTT. Its protein product is CASSVGTVNSPLHF.

The rearrangement uses TRBV11-2 and TRBJ1-1; D is uncertain. V gave up 3 bases and J gave up 1 base, with 12 bases separating them. This CDR3 comprises 15 residues. Looked up from germline, CDR1 is SGHAT and CDR2 is FQNNGV. The CDR3, as DNA: TGTGCCAGCAGCTTCGCCCCGTCCGCGAACACTGAAGCTTTCTTT. Protein: CASSFAPSANTEAFF.

The J gene is TRBJ2-3, the V gene TRBV10-3, with TRBD2 as a possible D gene (7 bases). The V end was cut by 1 base, the J end by 5 bases, with 16 bases between. The CDR3 runs 16 residues. Germline assignment: CDR1 ENHRY and CDR2 SYGVKD. The CDR3 region is CAISELVGGPGDTQYF. As DNA, the CDR3 is TGTGCCATCAGTGAGTTGGTGGGGGGGCCAGGAGATACGCAGTATTTT.

On this clone: At one end the junction does not follow the germline gene, possibly because of a read error. The chain recombines TRBV12-3 or TRBV12-4 with TRBJ1-5; TRBD1 is a possible D gene (6 bases). The CDR3 length is 13 residues. The chain's CDR3 is CASSLVPGASRDF. CDR3 in DNA: TGTGCCAGCAGTTTAGTCCCGGGGGCTAGCAGGGATTTT.

Details on this clone: The final CDR3 position lacks the conserved phenylalanine or tryptophan, pointing to a likely read error. The DNA is left out, because the CDR3 cannot be placed on it with certainty; the CDR3 is given as TCRdb lists it. The V gene is TRBV12-3 or TRBV12-4, the J gene TRBJ1-2. With termini counted, the CDR3 has 8 amino acids. CDR3 sequence: CASSSGTV.

J is TRBJ2-5 and V is TRBV20-1, with D maybe TRBD2 (5 bases). V was shortened by 3 bases and J by 3 bases, with 8 bases between the two germline ends. The CDR3 sequence is 12 residues long. From germline, CDR1 is DFQATT and CDR2 SNEGSKA (reference sequence). The CDR3 DNA is TGCAGTGCTAGTGGACTTAAAGAGACCCAGTACTTC. Protein sequence: CSASGLKETQYF.

The CDR3 DNA follows: TGCGCCAGCAGCTTTGGGTCCCTGGACAGAAACACCATATATTTT. Amino acids: CASSFGSLDRNTIYF. V and J are TRBV5-1 and TRBJ1-3; D perhaps matches TRBD1 (5 bases). Germline assignment: CDR1 SGHRS and CDR2 YFSETQ. V was trimmed by 2 bases and J by 5 bases, leaving 14 bases between them. The CDR3 has 15 amino acids.